These 3 T cell receptor beta chains share one sample of origin, sequenced in a study of chemoradiotherapy in HPV16-positive cancers. The repertoire was sequenced with immunoSEQ multiplex PCR; TCRdb's copy has only in-frame clones and lacks some. The sample holds approximately 16,000 clones, around nine tenths seen once. The material was blood, obtained from a patient who underwent chemoradiotherapy. These receptors came from a human donor with HPV-associated anogenital cancer.

This chain connects TRBV29-1 to TRBJ2-7; TRBD2 agrees at 8 bases. Losses at the gene ends were 5 bases for V and 7 bases for J; bases not matched to a gene: 13. The CDR3 has 14 amino acids. The germline gives CDR1 SQVTM, CDR2 ANQGSEA. The CDR3 loop reads CSVCPLAGLREQYF. The CDR3 nucleotides read TGCAGCGTTTGTCCCTTAGCGGGACTGCGGGAGCAGTACTTC.

The V call is TRBV27, the J call TRBJ1-2, with TRBD1 matching 11 bases. Per the germline V gene, CDR1 is MNHEY and CDR2 is SMNVEV (reference sequence). The CDR3 sequence is 14 residues long. After removal of 4 bases from V and 8 bases from J, the junction contained 6 bases not matched to a gene. The CDR3 loop is CASSYAGTGGGYTF. The CDR3 DNA reads as TGTGCCAGCAGTTATGCCGGGACAGGGGGGGGCTACACCTTC.

The gene calls are TRBV5-4 and TRBJ1-5; the D is unclear. Trimming removed 2 bases from V and 9 bases from J, with 3 bases in between. The CDR3 spans 10 residues. Germline V gives CDR1 SGHNT, CDR2 YYREEE (reference sequence). For the CDR3, the DNA is TGTGCCAGCAGCTTACCGCCCCAGCATTTT. Translating gives CASSLPPQHF.